A single sample is the source of the 21 T cell receptor beta chains below, sequenced in a study of cytomegalovirus exposure and HLA in healthy donors. Libraries were prepared by immunoSEQ multiplex PCR; TCRdb keeps only in-frame clonotypes and omits some of them. The sample holds 190,000 or so clones, roughly four fifths seen once. The sequenced sample was PBMCs. These TCRs come from a woman aged 18-35 years in good health and CMV-seropositive.

The gene calls are TRBV14 and TRBJ2-1; D remains ambiguous. The CDR3 is 14 amino acids. V lost 2 bases and J 5 bases, leaving 10 bases between the germline ends. Germline V CDR1 and CDR2: SGHDN, FVKESK. The CDR3 sequence: CASSQYATDNEQFF. The CDR3, as DNA: TGTGCCAGCAGCCAATATGCTACTGACAATGAGCAGTTCTTC.

The chain recombines TRBV4-3 with TRBJ1-2, with D perhaps TRBD1 (6 bases). V was pared by 2 bases and J by 6 bases, with 16 bases between. Germline V CDR1 and CDR2: LGHNA, YSLEER. CDR3 length equals 15 residues. The CDR3 loop reads CASSQNAGEANGYTF. The CDR3 nucleotides are TGCGCCAGCAGCCAAAATGCAGGGGAAGCGAATGGCTACACCTTC.

The chain couples TRBV6-5 to TRBJ1-2; the match to TRBD1 covers 8 bases. V lost 2 bases to trimming and J lost 6 bases; unmatched junction nucleotides: 5. This CDR3 is built from 14 residues. Germline CDR1 reads MNHEY; CDR2 reads SVGAGI. The CDR3 nucleotides are TGTGCCAGCAGTTACGCCGCAGGGGGCGATGGCTACACCTTC. Encoded protein: CASSYAAGGDGYTF.

The CDR3 sequence: CASSQDGNSPLHF. The CDR3 DNA reads TGCGCCAGCAGCCAAGATGGCAATTCACCCCTCCACTTT. V and J are TRBV4-3 and TRBJ1-6; D call uncertain. V was trimmed by 0 bases and J by 7 bases, leaving 4 bases between them. CDR1 is LGHNA, CDR2 YSLEER, per germline. The CDR3 loop spans 13 amino acids.

This clone was seen repeatedly, ten times or more. V gene TRBV6-1 combines with J gene TRBJ1-5, with D maybe TRBD1 (5 bases). Germline-derived CDR1 and CDR2 are MNHNS and SASEGT. The CDR3 spans 11 residues. Trimming removed 8 bases from V and 11 bases from J, with 13 bases in between. The CDR3 sequence is CASGGDGSQHF. Written as DNA, the CDR3 is TGTGCCAGCGGGGGGGACGGGTCCCAGCATTTT.

The rearrangement uses TRBV2 and TRBJ2-7; TRBD2 is a possible D gene (6 bases). The CDR3 is 13 amino acids. The V end was cut by 3 bases, the J end by 2 bases, with 8 bases between. The germline V gene has CDR1 SNHLY and CDR2 FYNNEI. Here the CDR3 DNA reads TGTGCCAGCAGTGAGGGCGGGACCTACGAGCAGTACTTC. This codes for CASSEGGTYEQYF.

This clone has just a few counts. The V and J genes are TRBV5-8 and TRBJ2-4; TRBD1 matches 9 bases. Germline-derived CDR1 and CDR2 are SGHTS and YDEGEE. V shed 5 bases and J 6 bases; nucleotides not matched to a gene: 18. This CDR3 has 18 amino acids. The CDR3 here is CASRPLGKQGASGNIQYF. The CDR3 DNA follows: TGTGCCAGCAGGCCGCTGGGAAAACAGGGGGCTTCTGGAAACATTCAGTACTTC.

This clone was counted between two and nine times. This chain joins TRBV2 and TRBJ1-1; TRBD1 might be the D (5 bases). V was cut by 3 bases and J by 2 bases, with 7 bases left in between. Germline V gives CDR1 SNHLY, CDR2 FYNNEI. The CDR3 consists of 13 residues. DNA for the CDR3: TGTGCCAGCAGTGATCAGGGTAACACTGAAGCTTTCTTT. It encodes CASSDQGNTEAFF.

This clone has at least ten counts. The chain is built from TRBV5-4 and TRBJ1-5, with unresolved D. The V end was cut by 4 bases, the J end by 1 base, with 9 bases between. This CDR3 region has 14 residues. CDR1 is SGHNT and CDR2 is YYREEE in the germline V gene (reference sequence). CDR3 amino acids: CASSIVASNQPQHF. CDR3 sequence (DNA): TGTGCCAGCAGCATCGTTGCGAGCAATCAGCCCCAGCATTTT.

This clone was picked up one time. The chain is built from TRBV9 and TRBJ1-3; the D gene is possibly TRBD1 (6 bases). The V gene's germline CDR1 is SGDLS and CDR2 YYNGEE. With 3 bases removed from V and 1 base from J, the gap between germline ends came to 14 bases. This CDR3 region has 16 residues. The CDR3 loop is CASSELPGASGNTIYF. CDR3 DNA: TGTGCCAGCAGCGAACTTCCAGGGGCTTCTGGAAACACCATATATTTT.

The chain uses TRBV9 and TRBJ2-2, with D perhaps matching TRBD1 (6 bases). The length of the CDR3 is 15 residues. The V and J ends lost 0 bases and 6 bases respectively, with 12 bases between them. Germline-derived CDR1 and CDR2 are SGDLS and YYNGEE. This CDR3 is CASSVESRGSGELFF. The CDR3, as DNA: TGTGCCAGCAGCGTAGAATCTAGGGGGTCCGGGGAGCTGTTTTTT.

V is TRBV18 and J is TRBJ1-5; D remains ambiguous. CDR3 size: 14 residues. Germline V gives CDR1 KGHSH, CDR2 LQKENI. V lost 3 bases and J 6 bases, leaving 12 bases between the germline ends. The CDR3 loop reads CASSPAPQRQPQHF. The CDR3, as DNA: TGTGCCAGCTCACCGGCACCTCAGCGTCAGCCCCAGCATTTT.

The CDR3 DNA follows: TGTGCCAGCAGCTTACAGGGGAACACCGGGGAGCTGTTTTTT. This encodes CASSLQGNTGELFF. This chain joins TRBV11-3 and TRBJ2-2, with D perhaps matching TRBD1 (5 bases). Trimming took off 2 bases at V and 1 base at J, with 5 bases between the two ends. Germline CDR1 SGHNT, CDR2 YENEEA. This CDR3 has 14 residues.

This clone was detected only once. The V call is TRBV29-1, the J call TRBJ1-1; 8 nucleotides agree with TRBD1. V shed 6 bases and J 1 base; nucleotides not matched to a gene: 10. Germline lookup yields CDR1 SQVTM and CDR2 ANQGSEA. CDR3 length equals 15 residues. The CDR3, as DNA: TGCAGCGTGGATCATCAGGGGGCAGGGAACACTGAAGCTTTCTTT. Translation gives CSVDHQGAGNTEAFF.

The chain links TRBV27 to TRBJ2-2, with TRBD2 matching 10 bases. CDR1 and CDR2 from the germline V gene are MNHEY and SMNVEV (reference sequence). Unmatched junction bases numbered 8, after V lost 3 bases and J lost 7 bases. This CDR3 has 16 amino acids. This CDR3 is CASSLGSGGQGGELFF. In DNA, the CDR3 is TGTGCCAGCAGTTTGGGTAGCGGGGGGCAGGGCGGGGAGCTGTTTTTT.

The rearrangement links TRBV21-1 to TRBJ2-7; TRBD1, the D gene given by the table, was not confirmed from the DNA. TRBV21-1 is recorded as a pseudogene. The CDR3 is 13 amino acids. The CDR3, as DNA: TGTGCCAGCAGCTTAAATACAGGGGAAGAGCAGTACTTC. This codes for CASSLNTGEEQYF.

The genes are TRBV19 and TRBJ2-3; D not resolved. The V and J ends lost 3 bases and 4 bases respectively, with 14 bases between them. Germline values: CDR1 LNHDA, CDR2 SQIVND (reference sequence). CDR3 length equals 15 residues. The DNA of the CDR3 is TGTGCCAGTAGTATTTTGGGTGCGGCATCAGATACGCAGTATTTT. Its protein is CASSILGAASDTQYF.

This clone was counted a single time. V usage is TRBV14 and J usage is TRBJ1-2; maybe TRBD1 (6 bases). CDR1 is SGHDN and CDR2 is FVKESK in the germline V gene. The germline V and J ends were trimmed by 0 bases and 0 bases, with 11 bases remaining between them. The CDR3 is 16 residues long. The CDR3 sequence: CASSQDHGQTNYGYTF. The CDR3 DNA follows: TGTGCCAGCAGCCAAGATCACGGACAGACTAACTATGGCTACACCTTC.

The V and J genes are TRBV5-6 and TRBJ2-5; 9 bases match TRBD2. CDR3 length: 15 residues. Germline assignment: CDR1 SGHDT and CDR2 YYEEEE. V shed 2 bases, J shed 2 bases, and the junction held 4 bases outside the gene matches. The CDR3 protein is CASSLPSGVQETQYF. DNA for the CDR3: TGTGCCAGCAGCTTACCTAGCGGGGTACAAGAGACCCAGTACTTC.

This chain links TRBV19 with TRBJ1-2; D may be TRBD1 (6 bases). Trimming left V 7 bases short and J 4 bases short, with 16 bases between. CDR3 length equals 14 residues. Per the germline V gene, CDR1 is LNHDA and CDR2 is SQIVND (reference sequence). The DNA for the CDR3 is TGTGCCAGTACCTCCCTGGGGGACATCTATGGCTACACCTTC. Translating gives CASTSLGDIYGYTF.

The chain links TRBV11-3 to TRBJ2-7; D may be TRBD2 (7 bases). Trimming pared 1 base from V and 6 bases from J, leaving 10 bases between. This CDR3 comprises 13 residues. Looked up from germline, CDR1 is SGHNT and CDR2 is YENEEA. The CDR3 DNA sequence: TGTGCCAGCAGCTTAGGCGGGGGCGCCGAGCAGTACTTC. Residues: CASSLGGGAEQYF.